One sample yielded the 23 T cell receptor beta chains listed below, sequenced in a study of blood T cell repertoires in COVID-19. Libraries were prepared by immunoSEQ multiplex PCR; TCRdb keeps only in-frame clonotypes and omits some of them. The sample yields around 460,000 clones, 85% to 90% seen once. Sequenced sample: peripheral blood. Receptors were obtained from a man between 18 and 35 years old with COVID-19, enrolled during active disease.

The CDR3 sequence is CASRQGADTQYF. DNA for the CDR3: TGTGCCAGCAGGCAGGGGGCAGATACGCAGTATTTT. The chain employs TRBV7-9 and TRBJ2-3; 7 bases match TRBD1. Germline V gene lookup returns CDR1 SEHNR and CDR2 FQNEAQ (reference sequence). The CDR3 has 12 amino acids. The ends lost 6 bases at V and 4 bases at J; junction bases unmatched: 1.

This chain uses TRBV9 with TRBJ2-3, with 8 bases matching TRBD1. CDR1 is SGDLS and CDR2 is YYNGEE in the germline V gene. V lost 4 bases to trimming and J lost 4 bases; unmatched junction nucleotides: 11. The CDR3 extends over 16 amino acids. CDR3 loop: CASSPRGQGGADTQYF. CDR3 DNA: TGTGCCAGCAGCCCCCGAGGACAGGGTGGGGCAGATACGCAGTATTTT.

The chain employs TRBV4-1 and TRBJ2-1, with 8 bases identical to TRBD2. Trimming took 1 base from V and 10 from J; bases not matched to a gene: 9. The germline V gene encodes CDR1 MGHRA and CDR2 YSYEKL. CDR3 size: 15 residues. CDR3 protein: CASSQVREALGEQFF. CDR3 DNA sequence: TGCGCCAGCAGCCAAGTGCGGGAGGCTCTAGGGGAGCAGTTCTTC.

The J gene is TRBJ2-7, the V gene TRBV2, with 12 bases lining up with TRBD1. CDR3 length: 16 residues. CDR1 and CDR2 from the germline V gene are SNHLY and FYNNEI. The ends lost 6 bases at V and 2 bases at J; junction bases unmatched: 8. DNA for the CDR3: TGTGCCAGCAGACTACCGGGACAGGGGGCCACCTACGAGCAGTACTTC. It codes for CASRLPGQGATYEQYF.

This clone was detected only a few times. V is TRBV6-1 and J is TRBJ2-1; D perhaps matches TRBD2 (6 bases). V lost 2 bases, J lost 0 bases, and 14 bases lay in between. Germline CDR1 MNHNS, CDR2 SASEGT. The CDR3 contains 17 residues. CDR3 bases: TGTGCCAGCAGTGAACGGCCAGCGGGTAACTCCTACAATGAGCAGTTCTTC. Translation gives CASSERPAGNSYNEQFF.

The chain links TRBV27 to TRBJ2-5, with TRBD2 matching over 12 bases. V shed 5 bases and J 4 bases; nucleotides not matched to a gene: 5. Looked up from germline, CDR1 is MNHEY and CDR2 is SMNVEV (reference sequence). This CDR3 is built from 15 residues. CDR3 nucleotides: TGTGCCAGCAGTGCAGGACTAGCGGGGAGAGAGACCCAGTACTTC. As protein: CASSAGLAGRETQYF.

Here the CDR3 reads CASSLLTGSTEAFF. The CDR3 nucleotides read TGTGCCAGCAGCTTACTAACAGGTTCCACTGAAGCTTTCTTT. The V gene is TRBV7-9, the J gene TRBJ1-1; maybe TRBD1 (5 bases). Germline CDR1 SEHNR, CDR2 FQNEAQ (reference sequence). CDR3 size: 14 residues. V was pared by 2 bases and J by 4 bases, with 11 bases between. The variable domain in full, completed from reference TRBV7-9 and TRBJ1-1, reads DTGVSQNPRHKITKRGQNVTFRCDPISEHNRLYWYRQTLGQGPEFLTYFQNEAQLEKSRLLSDRFSAERPKGSFSTLEIQRTEQGDSAMYLCASSLLTGSTEAFFGQGTRLTVV.

The CDR3 is CASSPQDRVALYEQYF. CDR3 coding DNA: TGTGCCAGCTCACCCCAGGACAGGGTGGCTCTGTACGAGCAGTACTTC. The chain combines TRBV18 with TRBJ2-7; 8 bases match TRBD1. Germline CDR1 KGHSH, CDR2 LQKENI. Trimming cost V 3 bases and J 4 bases; bases outside gene matches: 11. This CDR3 region has 16 residues.

For the CDR3, the DNA is TGTGCCAGCAGCTTTATCGGCTACGAGCAGTACTTC. Protein: CASSFIGYEQYF. The chain combines TRBV5-5 with TRBJ2-7; D unclear. Germline CDR1 SGHKS, CDR2 YYEKEE (reference sequence). Trimming removed 2 bases at V and 3 bases at J, with 6 bases between. CDR3 size: 12 residues.

The V and J genes are TRBV29-1 and TRBJ2-3, with 9 positions matching TRBD1. Per germline, CDR1 SQVTM and CDR2 ANQGSEA. The CDR3 has 13 amino acids. J was trimmed by 6 bases and V by 4 bases; bases with no gene match: 5. CDR3 nucleotides: TGCAGCGTTGCCGCCGGGACAGGGGATACGCAGTATTTT. The encoded protein is CSVAAGTGDTQYF.

The chain uses TRBV6-5 and TRBJ2-4; possible D gene TRBD1, 7 bases. The ends were cut back, 5 bases at V and 2 bases at J, with 10 bases in the middle. This CDR3 has 14 amino acids. CDR1 MNHEY and CDR2 SVGAGI come from the germline V gene. The CDR3 loop reads CASSQGGSKNIQYF. The CDR3 nucleotides are TGTGCCAGCAGTCAGGGGGGTTCCAAAAACATTCAGTACTTC.

The V call is TRBV7-8, the J call TRBJ2-7, with TRBD1 identical over 8 bases. The CDR3 contains 14 residues. V lost 4 bases to trimming and J lost 6 bases; unmatched junction nucleotides: 8. CDR1 is SGHVS, CDR2 FQNEAQ, per germline. The DNA of the CDR3 is TGTGCCAGCAGCTCGAGGACAGGGACTGGCGAGCAGTACTTC. Translating gives CASSSRTGTGEQYF.

The rearrangement uses TRBV19 and TRBJ1-5, with a possible D match to TRBD1 (6 bases). The CDR3 is 21 residues long. The germline V gene encodes CDR1 LNHDA and CDR2 SQIVND (reference sequence). Deletions cut 7 bases from V and 2 bases from J, with 33 bases between. In DNA form, the CDR3 reads TGTGCCAGTACGGATGGCGGGGGACATCTGCTGGAACAGTGGGGCAATCAGCCCCAGCATTTT. Protein: CASTDGGGHLLEQWGNQPQHF.

The rearrangement uses TRBV7-2 and TRBJ2-5; D possibly corresponds to TRBD2 (6 bases). The V end was cut by 5 bases, the J end by 4 bases, with 20 bases between. Germline assignment: CDR1 SGHTA and CDR2 FQGNSA. CDR3 length: 16 amino acids. CDR3 in amino acids: CASSRAGTSSRETQYF. The CDR3 coding sequence is TGTGCCAGCAGCCGCGCGGGGACTTCCTCACGAGAGACCCAGTACTTC. Full variable domain (outside the CDR3, taken from reference TRBV7-2 and TRBJ2-5): GAGVSQSPSNKVTEKGKDVELRCDPISGHTALYWYRQSLGQGLEFLIYFQGNSAPDKSGLPSDRFSAERTGGSVSTLTIQRTQQEDSAVYLCASSRAGTSSRETQYFGPGTRLLVL.

V gene TRBV3-1 (or the pseudogene TRBV3-2) combines with J gene TRBJ2-7, with TRBD1 matching over 8 bases. Germline loops: CDR1 LGHDT, CDR2 YNNKEL (reference sequence). This CDR3 spans 15 amino acids. The V and J ends lost 3 bases and 5 bases, in that order; junction bases with no gene match: 9. This CDR3 is CASSQSAGGVDEQYF. CDR3 sequence (DNA): TGTGCCAGCAGCCAGTCAGCAGGGGGCGTGGACGAGCAGTACTTC.

This chain connects TRBV7-3 to TRBJ2-1, with a tentative D call TRBD2 (6 bases). V was shortened by 5 bases and J by 7 bases, with 9 bases between the two germline ends. CDR1 is SGHTA and CDR2 is FQGTGA in the germline V gene. The CDR3 runs to 12 residues. CDR3 DNA: TGTGCCAGCAGCCCAGGGAGGAATGAGCAGTTCTTC. Its translation: CASSPGRNEQFF. Full variable domain (outside the CDR3, taken from reference TRBV7-3 and TRBJ2-1): GAGVSQTPSNKVTEKGKYVELRCDPISGHTALYWYRQSLGQGPEFLIYFQGTGAADDSGLPNDRFFAVRPEGSVSTLKIQRTERGDSAVYLCASSPGRNEQFFGPGTRLTVL.

The gene calls are TRBV5-1 and TRBJ2-5; TRBD2 is a possible D gene (6 bases). The CDR3 length is 16 residues. V was clipped by 2 bases and J by 4 bases, with 18 bases between them. Germline-derived CDR1 and CDR2 are SGHRS and YFSETQ. The CDR3 is CASSFKDSGVTETQYF. The CDR3 region has the DNA TGCGCCAGCAGCTTTAAAGATTCGGGGGTCACAGAGACCCAGTACTTC.

This clone was seen just once. V is TRBV29-1 and J is TRBJ2-7; 12 positions match TRBD1. Germline CDR1 SQVTM, CDR2 ANQGSEA. V gave up 7 bases and J gave up 6 bases; unmatched junction bases: 4. This CDR3 spans 12 amino acids. The DNA of the CDR3 is TGCAGCGGGGGACAGGGGGCCTCCGAGCAGTACTTC. Translation: CSGGQGASEQYF.

J is TRBJ2-2 and V is TRBV2; D is unclear. This CDR3 has 17 amino acids. Trimming took 7 bases from V and 0 from J, leaving 18 bases between them. Per the germline V gene, CDR1 is SNHLY and CDR2 is FYNNEI. For the CDR3, the DNA is TGTGCCAGCAATACACACCGGGTTACTTCGAACACCGGGGAGCTGTTTTTT. Protein sequence: CASNTHRVTSNTGELFF.

The V and J genes are TRBV2 and TRBJ2-1, with D possibly being TRBD1 (6 bases). The length of the CDR3 is 14 residues. Germline assignment: CDR1 SNHLY and CDR2 FYNNEI. Trimming cost V 10 bases and J 10 bases, with 23 bases left between them. In DNA, the CDR3 is TGTGCCATCGTTCCGGGGCAGGGGCCTCTCGAGCAGTTCTTC. The encoded protein is CAIVPGQGPLEQFF.

This clone was seen just once. V usage is TRBV19 and J usage is TRBJ2-7; D may be TRBD1 (6 bases). V dropped 4 bases and J dropped 2 bases, with 9 bases sitting between them. Germline loops: CDR1 LNHDA, CDR2 SQIVND (reference sequence). The length of the CDR3 is 13 residues. The CDR3 bases are TGTGCCAGTAGTAGCAGGGACACCTACGAGCAGTACTTC. Translating gives CASSSRDTYEQYF.

The rearrangement links TRBV19 to TRBJ2-4; 7 positions agree with TRBD1. V lost 4 bases and J lost 10; bases outside the gene matches: 4. Germline assignment: CDR1 LNHDA and CDR2 SQIVND (reference sequence). This CDR3 spans 12 amino acids. CDR3 sequence reads: CASSRTGQIQYF. In nucleotides, the CDR3 is TGTGCCAGTAGTAGGACAGGCCAAATTCAGTACTTC.

In DNA form, the CDR3 reads TGTGCCAGCAGCTTAGAGATTAGTCTAGCGGAGTCCACAGATACGCAGTATTTT. Protein sequence: CASSLEISLAESTDTQYF. The chain combines TRBV11-2 with TRBJ2-3, with 7 bases identical to TRBD2. The CDR3 totals 18 residues. V was pared by 0 bases and J by 2 bases, with 11 bases of the junction left unmatched. CDR1 SGHAT and CDR2 FQNNGV come from the germline V gene.